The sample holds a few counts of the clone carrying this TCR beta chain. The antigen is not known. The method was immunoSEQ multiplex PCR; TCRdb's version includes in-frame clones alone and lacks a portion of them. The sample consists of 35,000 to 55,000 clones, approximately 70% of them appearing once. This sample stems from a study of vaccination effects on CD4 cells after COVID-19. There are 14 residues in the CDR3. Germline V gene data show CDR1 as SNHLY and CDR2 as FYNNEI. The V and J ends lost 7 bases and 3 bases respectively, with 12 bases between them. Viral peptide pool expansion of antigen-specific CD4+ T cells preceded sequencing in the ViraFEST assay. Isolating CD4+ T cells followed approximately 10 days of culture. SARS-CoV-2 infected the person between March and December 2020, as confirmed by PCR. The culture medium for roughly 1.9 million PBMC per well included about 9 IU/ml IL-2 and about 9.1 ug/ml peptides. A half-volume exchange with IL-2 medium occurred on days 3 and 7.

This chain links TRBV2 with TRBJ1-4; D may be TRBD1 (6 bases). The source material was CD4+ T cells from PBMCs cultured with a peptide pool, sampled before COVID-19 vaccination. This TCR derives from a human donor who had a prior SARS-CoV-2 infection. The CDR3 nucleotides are TGTGCCAGCAAGGCGGGGGGGCCTAATGAAAAACTGTTTTTT. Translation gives CASKAGGPNEKLFF.